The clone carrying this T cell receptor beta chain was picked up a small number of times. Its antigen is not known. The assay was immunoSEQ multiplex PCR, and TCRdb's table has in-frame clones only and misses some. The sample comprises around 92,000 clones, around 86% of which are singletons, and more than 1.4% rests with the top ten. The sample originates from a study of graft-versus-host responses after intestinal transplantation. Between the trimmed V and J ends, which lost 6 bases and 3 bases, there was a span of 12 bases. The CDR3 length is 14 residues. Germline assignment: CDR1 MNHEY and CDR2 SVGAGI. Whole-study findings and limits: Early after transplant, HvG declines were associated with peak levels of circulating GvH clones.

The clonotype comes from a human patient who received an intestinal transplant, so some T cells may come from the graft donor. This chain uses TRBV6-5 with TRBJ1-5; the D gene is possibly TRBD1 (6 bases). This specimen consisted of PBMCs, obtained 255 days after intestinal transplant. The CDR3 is CASRISGDNQPQHF. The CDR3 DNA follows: TGTGCCAGCAGAATATCAGGGGACAATCAGCCCCAGCATTTT.